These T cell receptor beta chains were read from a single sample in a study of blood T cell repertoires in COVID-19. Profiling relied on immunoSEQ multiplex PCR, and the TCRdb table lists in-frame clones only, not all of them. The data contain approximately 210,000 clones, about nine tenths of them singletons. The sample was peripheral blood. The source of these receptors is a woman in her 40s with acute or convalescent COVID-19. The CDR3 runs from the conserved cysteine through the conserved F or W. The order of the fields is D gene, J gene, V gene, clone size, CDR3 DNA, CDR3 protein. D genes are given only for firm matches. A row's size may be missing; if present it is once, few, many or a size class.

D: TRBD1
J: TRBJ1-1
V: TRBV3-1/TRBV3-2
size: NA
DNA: TGTGCCAGCAGCCCAACAACGATCAGGGGGTGGGACACTGAAGCTTTCTTT
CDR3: CASSPTTIRGWDTEAFF

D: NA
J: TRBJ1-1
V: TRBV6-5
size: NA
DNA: TGTGCCAGCAGTTACTCGAGGTGGGTCCCTGAAGCTTTCTTT
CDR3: CASSYSRWVPEAFF

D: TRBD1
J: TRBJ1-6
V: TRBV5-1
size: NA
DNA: TGCGCCAGCAGCACCGACAGGGTCGCTAATTCACCCCTCCACTTT
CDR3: CASSTDRVANSPLHF

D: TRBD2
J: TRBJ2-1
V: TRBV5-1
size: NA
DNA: TGCGCCAGCAGCGCGGGACTAGCGGGGGGGCCGTCGTTGAATGAGCAGTTCTTC
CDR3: CASSAGLAGGPSLNEQFF

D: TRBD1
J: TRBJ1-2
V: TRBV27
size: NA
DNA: TGTGCCAGCAAAAGTGGGTGGGAACAGGGGAACTATGGCTACACCTTC
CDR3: CASKSGWEQGNYGYTF

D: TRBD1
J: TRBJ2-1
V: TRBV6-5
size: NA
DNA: TGTGCCAGCAGTCCCCGGGACAGGGGGTTTAATGAGCAGTTCTTC
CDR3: CASSPRDRGFNEQFF

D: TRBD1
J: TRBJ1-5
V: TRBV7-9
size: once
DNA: TGTGCCAGCAGGGGACAGGAGAATCAGCCCCAGCATTTT
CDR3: CASRGQENQPQHF

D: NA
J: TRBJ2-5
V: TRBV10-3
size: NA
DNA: TGTGCCATCAGTGACCCTCCGCGGGCCCAAGAGACCCAGTACTTC
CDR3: CAISDPPRAQETQYF

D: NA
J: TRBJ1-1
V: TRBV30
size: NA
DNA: TGTGCCTGGAGTGTAGAGGCAGAAGCTTTCTTT
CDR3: CAWSVEAEAFF

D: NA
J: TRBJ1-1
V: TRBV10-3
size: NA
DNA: TGTGCCATCAGTGAGGGGGTGAAGGGGGACACTGAAGCTTTCTTT
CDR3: CAISEGVKGDTEAFF

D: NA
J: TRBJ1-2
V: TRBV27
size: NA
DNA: TGTGCCAGCAGCTTACTGGGGGGGCGTGGTAACTATGGCTACACCTTC
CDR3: CASSLLGGRGNYGYTF

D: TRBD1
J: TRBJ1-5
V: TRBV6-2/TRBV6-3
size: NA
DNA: TGTGCCAGCAGTTACTCTACAGGGGAGGATCAGCCCCAGCATTTT
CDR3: CASSYSTGEDQPQHF

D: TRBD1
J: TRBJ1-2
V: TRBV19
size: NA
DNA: TGTGCCAGTAGTATCGGGACAGGGGGTGGCGATGGCTACACCTTC
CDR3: CASSIGTGGGDGYTF

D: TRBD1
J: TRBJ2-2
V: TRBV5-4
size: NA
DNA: TGTGCCAGCAGCGAGGGACAGCCCGGGGAGCTGTTTTTT
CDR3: CASSEGQPGELFF

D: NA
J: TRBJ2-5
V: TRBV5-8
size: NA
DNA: TGTGCCAGCAGCCATCACGACAGGCCGGGTGGCCAGTACTTC
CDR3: CASSHHDRPGGQYF

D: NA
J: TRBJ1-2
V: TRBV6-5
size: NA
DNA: TGTGCCAGCCGCCCCGACAGTTTCTATGGCTACACCTTC
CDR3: CASRPDSFYGYTF

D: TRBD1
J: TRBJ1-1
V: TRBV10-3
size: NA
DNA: TGTGCCATCAGTGACGATTTTTTCGGGACAGGGCTGAACACTGAAGCTTTCTTT
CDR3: CAISDDFFGTGLNTEAFF

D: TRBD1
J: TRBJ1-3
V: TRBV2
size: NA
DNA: TGTGCCAGCAGTCGAGACAGGGGTGGAAACACCATATATTTT
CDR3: CASSRDRGGNTIYF

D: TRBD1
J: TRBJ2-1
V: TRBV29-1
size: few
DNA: TGCAGCGCTGGGACAGGGCGCTCCTACAATGAGCAGTTCTTC
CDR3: CSAGTGRSYNEQFF

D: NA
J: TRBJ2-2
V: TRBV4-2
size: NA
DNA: TGTGCCAGCAGCCAAGAGGGGGGGGCCTCCGGGGAGCTGTTTTTT
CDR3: CASSQEGGASGELFF

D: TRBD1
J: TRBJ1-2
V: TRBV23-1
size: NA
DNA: TGCGCCAGTCCGACGATCAGGGGGAACTATGGCTACACCTTC
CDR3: CASPTIRGNYGYTF

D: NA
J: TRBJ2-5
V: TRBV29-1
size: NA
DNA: TGCAGCGTTCACCAGACTAGTTTAGAGACCCAGTACTTC
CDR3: CSVHQTSLETQYF

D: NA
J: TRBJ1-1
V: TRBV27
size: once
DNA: TGTGCCAGCAGTTTAAATCCGACTGCCAAGAGCACTGAAGCTTTCTTT
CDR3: CASSLNPTAKSTEAFF

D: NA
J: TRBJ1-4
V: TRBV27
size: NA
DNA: TGTGCCAGCAGACTCCAGGGTGGGCAATCTGAAAAACTGTTTTTT
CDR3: CASRLQGGQSEKLFF

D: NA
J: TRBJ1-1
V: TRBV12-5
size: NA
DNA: TGTGCTAGTGTAGGCGCGGTCAACACTGAAGCTTTCTTT
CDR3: CASVGAVNTEAFF

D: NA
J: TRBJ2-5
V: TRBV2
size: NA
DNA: TGTGCCAGCAGACCAAGCACTAGGCAAGAGACCCAGTACTTC
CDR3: CASRPSTRQETQYF

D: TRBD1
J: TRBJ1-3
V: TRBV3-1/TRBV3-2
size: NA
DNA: TGTGCCAGCCAGAACAGGGGGCCTGGAAACACCATATATTTT
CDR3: CASQNRGPGNTIYF

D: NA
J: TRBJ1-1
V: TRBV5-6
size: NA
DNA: TGTGCCAGCAGCGGTTCTAGCGCTGAAGCTTTCTTT
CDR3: CASSGSSAEAFF

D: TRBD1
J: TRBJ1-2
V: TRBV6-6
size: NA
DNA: TGTGCCAGCTGGGACAGGGGTTTGGGCTACACCTTC
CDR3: CASWDRGLGYTF

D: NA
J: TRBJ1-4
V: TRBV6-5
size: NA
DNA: TGTGCCAGCAGTTACTCGCGGGATGGTGAAAAACTGTTTTTT
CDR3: CASSYSRDGEKLFF

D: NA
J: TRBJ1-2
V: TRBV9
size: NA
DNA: TGTGCCAGCAGCGTCACAGGGATCTCTTATGGCTACACCTTC
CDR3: CASSVTGISYGYTF

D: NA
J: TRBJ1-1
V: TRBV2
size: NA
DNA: TGTGCCAGCAGTGAAGCGCTTTGGGGCGACGGCACTGAAGCTTTCTTT
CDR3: CASSEALWGDGTEAFF

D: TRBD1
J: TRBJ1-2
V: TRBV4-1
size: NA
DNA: TGCGCCAGCAGCCAAGCGATCGACAGGGCAAGTACATATGGCTACACCTTC
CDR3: CASSQAIDRASTYGYTF

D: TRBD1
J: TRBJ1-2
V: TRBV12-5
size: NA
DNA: TGTGCTAGTGGTTTGGATAGGGGGCGGGTCTATGGCTACACCTTC
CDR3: CASGLDRGRVYGYTF

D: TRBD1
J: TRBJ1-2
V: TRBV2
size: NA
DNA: TGTGCCAGCAGTGCCACCGGGACAGATGGGGAAGCTAACTATGGCTACACCTTC
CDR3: CASSATGTDGEANYGYTF

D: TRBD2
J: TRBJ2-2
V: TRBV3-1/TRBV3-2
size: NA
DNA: TGTGCCAGCAGCCAAGAAGTTCGGGGGGCCGGGGAGCTGTTTTTT
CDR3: CASSQEVRGAGELFF

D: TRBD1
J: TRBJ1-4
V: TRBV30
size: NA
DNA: TGTGCCTTTCCAGGGCAGGGGGGCGAAAAACTGTTTTTT
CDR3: CAFPGQGGEKLFF

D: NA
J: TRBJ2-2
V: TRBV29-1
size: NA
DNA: TGCAGCGTTGGGGCAGGCGACACCGGGGAGCTGTTTTTT
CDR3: CSVGAGDTGELFF

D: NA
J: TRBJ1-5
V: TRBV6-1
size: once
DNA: TGTGCCAGCAGTGCTGTAACAGGACCTTATAGCAATCAGCCCCAGCATTTT
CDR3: CASSAVTGPYSNQPQHF

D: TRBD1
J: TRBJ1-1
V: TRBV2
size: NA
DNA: TGTGCCAGCACTCGGACAGGGAATTTTGGTGAAGCTTTCTTT
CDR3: CASTRTGNFGEAFF

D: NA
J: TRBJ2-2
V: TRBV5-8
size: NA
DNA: TGTGCCAGCAGCTTTGCGGGATTGAACACCGGGGAGCTGTTTTTT
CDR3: CASSFAGLNTGELFF